This T cell receptor (beta chain) is drawn from a study of cytomegalovirus exposure and HLA in healthy donors. V lost 1 base and J 3 bases, leaving 6 bases between the germline ends. CDR1 is MGHRA and CDR2 is YSYEKL in the germline V gene. The length of the CDR3 is 13 residues. The PCR ran on 60 Vbeta and 13 Jbeta primers. The repertoire was sequenced with immunoSEQ multiplex PCR; TCRdb's copy has only in-frame clones and lacks some. The sample table sets out under 95,000 clones. The clonotype originates from a female donor in good health and CMV-seropositive. The chain carries TRBV4-1 and TRBJ2-5; D gene unclear. Sequencing input: PBMCs. CDR3 protein: CASSQVYKETQYF. CDR3 coding DNA: TGCGCCAGCAGCCAAGTTTACAAAGAGACCCAGTACTTC.